Each of the 10 T cell receptor beta chains below was sequenced from the same sample in a study of glioma-infiltrating T cells after dendritic cell vaccination. Clones were read by immunoSEQ multiplex PCR, and TCRdb kept only the in-frame ones, dropping some. The data show about 21,000 clones, less than 85% seen once. Here the sequenced sample was blood, taken before dendritic cell vaccination. Receptors were obtained from a human donor with glioblastoma.

The rearrangement uses TRBV28 and TRBJ1-2; a possible D gene is TRBD1 (5 bases). Trimming took 3 bases from V and 4 from J, leaving 21 bases between them. The CDR3 totals 17 residues. Germline CDR1 reads MDHEN; CDR2 reads SYDVKM. The CDR3 DNA reads as TGTGCCAGCAGTTTTACCTCCGGGGGGGTTAAAGTCTATGGCTACACCTTC. This encodes CASSFTSGGVKVYGYTF.

This chain links TRBV29-1 with TRBJ1-1; D is unresolved. Germline-derived CDR1 and CDR2 are SQVTM and ANQGSEA. The V gene lost 5 bases and the J gene lost 0 bases, with 13 bases spanning the gap. The CDR3 spans 14 residues. The CDR3 sequence: CSVNNPGVNTEAFF. The CDR3 nucleotides are TGCAGCGTTAATAACCCCGGGGTGAACACTGAAGCTTTCTTT.

The genes are TRBV5-1 and TRBJ2-7; a weak D match, TRBD2 (5 bases). Trimming left V 5 bases short and J 3 bases short, with 12 bases between. Per the germline V gene, CDR1 is SGHRS and CDR2 is YFSETQ. The CDR3 covers 13 residues. The CDR3 coding sequence is TGCGCCAGCAGTGACTATCCCTTCTACGAGCAGTACTTC. Its translation is CASSDYPFYEQYF.

The V and J genes are TRBV4-2 and TRBJ2-2; 10 bases agree with TRBD2. Trimming removed 5 bases from V and 6 bases from J; junction bases left unmatched: 6. The CDR3 totals 15 residues. CDR1 is LGHNA, CDR2 YNFKEQ, per germline. The CDR3 DNA reads as TGTGCCAGCAGCGCTAGCGGGAGAATGGCCGGGGAGCTGTTTTTT. Protein product: CASSASGRMAGELFF.

This chain connects TRBV4-1 to TRBJ2-7; 9 nucleotides agree with TRBD2. Germline trimming cut 4 bases from V and 4 bases from J; bases unmatched to any gene: 17. This CDR3 contains 18 residues. The V gene's germline CDR1 is MGHRA and CDR2 YSYEKL. CDR3 nucleotide sequence: TGCGCCAGCAGCCCGACAGGAGGGGGGCTAGCGGGACTATACGAGCAGTACTTC. This sequence encodes CASSPTGGGLAGLYEQYF.

J is TRBJ2-4 and V is TRBV7-8; 8 nucleotides line up with TRBD1. Per the germline V gene, CDR1 is SGHVS and CDR2 is FQNEAQ. The CDR3 spans 20 residues. V was pared by 4 bases and J by 1 base, with 18 bases of the junction left unmatched. Here the CDR3 reads CASSSIPGGQGAEAKNIQYF. In DNA form, the CDR3 reads TGTGCCAGCAGCTCAATTCCCGGGGGCCAGGGGGCGGAGGCCAAAAACATTCAGTACTTC.

The DNA for the CDR3 is TGTGCCACCCACGGGGGAACTGAAGCTTTCTTT. Its protein product is CATHGGTEAFF. The rearrangement joins TRBV28 to TRBJ1-1, with D maybe TRBD1 (5 bases). This CDR3 has 11 residues. CDR1 is MDHEN and CDR2 is SYDVKM in the germline V gene. V lost 10 bases and J 5 bases, leaving 11 bases between the germline ends. Based on the CDR3 plus reference TRBV28 and TRBJ1-1, the full variable domain is DVKVTQSSRYLVKRTGEKVFLECVQDMDHENMFWYRQDPGLGLRLIYFSYDVKMKEKGDIPEGYSVSREKKERFSLILESASTNQTSMYLCATHGGTEAFFGQGTRLTVV.

The V gene is TRBV14, the J gene TRBJ2-1, with 10 bases aligning to TRBD1. CDR3 size: 15 residues. Germline loops: CDR1 SGHDN, CDR2 FVKESK. With V trimmed by 4 bases and J by 7 bases, 7 bases remained unmatched. CDR3 sequence: CASSPLGQGENEQFF. CDR3 in DNA: TGTGCCAGCAGCCCCTTAGGACAGGGGGAGAATGAGCAGTTCTTC.

This clone was counted a single time. This sequence joins TRBV9 and TRBJ2-5, with 10 bases aligning to TRBD1. The assigned J gene may be wrong: the sequence end matches TRBJ2-7 better. The CDR3 is made up of 16 amino acids. The V gene's germline CDR1 is SGDLS and CDR2 YYNGEE. The CDR3 DNA reads TGTGCCAGCAGCGTAGGAGCGACAGGGGGCCTGTACGAGCAGTACTTC. Amino acid sequence: CASSVGATGGLYEQYF.

The chain links TRBV9 to TRBJ2-3, with a weak D call TRBD2 (7 bases). The germline V and J ends were trimmed by 0 bases and 2 bases, with 13 bases remaining between them. Germline loops: CDR1 SGDLS, CDR2 YYNGEE. The CDR3 consists of 16 residues. The CDR3 coding sequence is TGTGCCAGCAGCGTAGGCGGGGGCCCGCTCACAGATACGCAGTATTTT. Its protein is CASSVGGGPLTDTQYF. The variable domain in full, completed from reference TRBV9 and TRBJ2-3, reads DSGVTQTPKHLITATGQRVTLRCSPRSGDLSVYWYQQSLDQGLQFLIQYYNGEERAKGNILERFSAQQFPDLHSELNLSSLELGDSALYFCASSVGGGPLTDTQYFGPGTRLTVL.